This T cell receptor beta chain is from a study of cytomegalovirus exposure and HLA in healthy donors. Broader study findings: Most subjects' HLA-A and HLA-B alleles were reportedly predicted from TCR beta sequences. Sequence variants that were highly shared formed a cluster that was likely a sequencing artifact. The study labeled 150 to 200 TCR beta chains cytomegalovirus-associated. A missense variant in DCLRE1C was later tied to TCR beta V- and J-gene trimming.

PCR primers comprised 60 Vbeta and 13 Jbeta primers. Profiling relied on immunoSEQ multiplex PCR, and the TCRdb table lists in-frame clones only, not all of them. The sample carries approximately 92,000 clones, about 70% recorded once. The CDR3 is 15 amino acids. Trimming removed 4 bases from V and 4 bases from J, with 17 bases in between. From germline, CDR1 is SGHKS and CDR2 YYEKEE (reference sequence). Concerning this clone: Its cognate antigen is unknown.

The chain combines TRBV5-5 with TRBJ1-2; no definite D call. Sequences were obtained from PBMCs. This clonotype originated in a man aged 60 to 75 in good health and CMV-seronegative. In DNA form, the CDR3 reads TGTGCCAGCAGCATCGGACCGGGATCAGGCTATGGCTACACCTTC. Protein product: CASSIGPGSGYGYTF.